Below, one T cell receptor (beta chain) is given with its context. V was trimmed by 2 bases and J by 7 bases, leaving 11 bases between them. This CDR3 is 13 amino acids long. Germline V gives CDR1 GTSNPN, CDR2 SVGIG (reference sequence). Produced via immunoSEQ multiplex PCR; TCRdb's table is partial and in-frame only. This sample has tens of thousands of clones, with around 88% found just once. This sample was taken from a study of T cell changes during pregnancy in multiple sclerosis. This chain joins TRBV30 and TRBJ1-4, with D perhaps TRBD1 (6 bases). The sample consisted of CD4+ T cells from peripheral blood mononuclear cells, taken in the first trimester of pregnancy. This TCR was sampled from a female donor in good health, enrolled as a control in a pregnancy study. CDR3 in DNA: TGTGCCTGGAGTATCTGGGGGCGTGAAAAACTGTTTTTT. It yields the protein CAWSIWGREKLFF.